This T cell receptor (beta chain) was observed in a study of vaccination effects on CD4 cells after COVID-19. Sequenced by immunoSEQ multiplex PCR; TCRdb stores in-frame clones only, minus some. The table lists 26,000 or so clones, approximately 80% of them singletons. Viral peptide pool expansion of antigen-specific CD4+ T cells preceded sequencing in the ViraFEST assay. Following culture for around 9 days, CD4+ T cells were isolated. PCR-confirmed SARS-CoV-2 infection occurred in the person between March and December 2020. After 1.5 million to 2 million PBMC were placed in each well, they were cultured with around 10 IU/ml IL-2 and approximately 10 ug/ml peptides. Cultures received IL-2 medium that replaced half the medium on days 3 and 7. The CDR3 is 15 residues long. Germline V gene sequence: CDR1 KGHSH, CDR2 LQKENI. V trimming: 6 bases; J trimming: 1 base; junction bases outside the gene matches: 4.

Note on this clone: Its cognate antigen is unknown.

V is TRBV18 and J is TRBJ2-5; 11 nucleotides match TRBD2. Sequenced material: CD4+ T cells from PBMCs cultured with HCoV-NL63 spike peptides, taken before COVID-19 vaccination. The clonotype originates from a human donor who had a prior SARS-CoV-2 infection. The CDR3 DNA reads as TGTGCCAGCTCTCTACTAGCGGGGGCCCAAGAGACCCAGTACTTC. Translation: CASSLLAGAQETQYF.